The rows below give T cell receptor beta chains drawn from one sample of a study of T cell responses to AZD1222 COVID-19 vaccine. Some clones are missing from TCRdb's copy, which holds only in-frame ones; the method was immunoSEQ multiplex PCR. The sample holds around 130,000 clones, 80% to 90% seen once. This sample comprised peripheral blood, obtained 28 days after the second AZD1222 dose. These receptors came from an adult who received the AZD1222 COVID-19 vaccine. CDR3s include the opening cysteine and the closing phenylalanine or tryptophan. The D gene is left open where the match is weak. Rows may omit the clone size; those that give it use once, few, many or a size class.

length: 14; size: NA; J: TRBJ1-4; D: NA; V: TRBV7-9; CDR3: CASSPGQGAEKLFF; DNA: TGTGCCAGCAGCCCCGGCCAGGGTGCTGAAAAACTGTTTTTT
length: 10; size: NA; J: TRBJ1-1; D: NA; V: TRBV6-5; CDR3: CATFNTEAFF; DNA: TGTGCCACCTTCAACACTGAAGCTTTCTTT
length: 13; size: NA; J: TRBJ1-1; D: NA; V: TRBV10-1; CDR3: CASSAMRNTEAFF; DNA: TGCGCCAGCAGCGCGATGAGGAACACTGAAGCTTTCTTT
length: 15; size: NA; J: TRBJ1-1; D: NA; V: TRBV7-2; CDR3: CASSLVSQLNTEAFF; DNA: TGTGCCAGCAGCTTAGTGTCCCAGTTGAACACTGAAGCTTTCTTT
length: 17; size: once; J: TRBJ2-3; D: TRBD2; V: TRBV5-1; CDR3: CASSSGTSGTSTDTQYF; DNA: TGCGCCAGCAGCTCGGGGACTAGCGGCACTAGCACAGATACGCAGTATTTT
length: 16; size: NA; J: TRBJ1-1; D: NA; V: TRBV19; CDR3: CASSIPGLQPNTEAFF; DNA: TGTGCCAGTAGTATCCCGGGCCTACAACCAAACACTGAAGCTTTCTTT
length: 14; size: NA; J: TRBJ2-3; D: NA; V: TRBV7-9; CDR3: CASSLGQSTDTQYF; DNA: TGTGCCAGCAGCTTAGGACAGAGCACAGATACGCAGTATTTT
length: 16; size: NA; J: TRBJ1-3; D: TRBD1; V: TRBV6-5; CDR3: CASSYSMGTAGNTIYF; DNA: TGTGCCAGCAGTTACTCGATGGGGACAGCTGGAAACACCATATATTTT
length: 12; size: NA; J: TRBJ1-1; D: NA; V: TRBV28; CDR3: CASSSGNTEAFF; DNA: TGTGCCAGCAGTTCTGGGAACACTGAAGCTTTCTTT
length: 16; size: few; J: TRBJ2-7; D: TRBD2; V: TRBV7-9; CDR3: CASSPAGGRSVYEQYF; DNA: TGTGCCAGCAGCCCAGCGGGGGGTAGGAGCGTGTACGAGCAGTACTTC
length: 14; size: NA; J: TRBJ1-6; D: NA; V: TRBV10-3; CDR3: CAISEQGYNSPLHF; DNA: TGTGCCATCAGTGAGCAGGGGTATAATTCACCCCTCCACTTT
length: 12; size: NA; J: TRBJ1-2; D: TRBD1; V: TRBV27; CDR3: CASSDRPYGYTF; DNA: TGTGCCAGCTCGGACAGGCCTTATGGCTACACCTTC
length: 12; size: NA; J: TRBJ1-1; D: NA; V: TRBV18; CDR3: CASSPNTDEAFF; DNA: TGTGCCAGCTCACCCAACACGGATGAAGCTTTCTTT